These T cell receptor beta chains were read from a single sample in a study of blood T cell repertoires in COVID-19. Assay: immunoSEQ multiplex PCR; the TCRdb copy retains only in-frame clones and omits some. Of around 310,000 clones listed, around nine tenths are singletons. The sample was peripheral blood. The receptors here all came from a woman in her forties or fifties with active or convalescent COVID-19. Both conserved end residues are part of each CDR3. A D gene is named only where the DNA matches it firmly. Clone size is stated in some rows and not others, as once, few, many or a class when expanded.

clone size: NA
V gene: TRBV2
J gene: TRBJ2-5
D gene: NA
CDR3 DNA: TGTGCCAGCAGTGAATCCGGAGAGACCCAGTACTTC
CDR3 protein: CASSESGETQYF

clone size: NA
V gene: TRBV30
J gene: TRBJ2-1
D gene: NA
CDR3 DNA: TGTGCCTGGAACCGTCGGGAGATGCGCTACAATGAGCAGTTCTTC
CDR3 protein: CAWNRREMRYNEQFF

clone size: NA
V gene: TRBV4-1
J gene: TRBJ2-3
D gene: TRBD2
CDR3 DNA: TGCGCCAGCAGCCTTAGCGGGAGCACAGATACGCAGTATTTT
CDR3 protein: CASSLSGSTDTQYF

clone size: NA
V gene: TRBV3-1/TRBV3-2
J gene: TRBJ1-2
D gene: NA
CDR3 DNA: TGTGCCAGCAGCACAGGACAGCAGAGTAACTATGGCTACACCTTC
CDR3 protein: CASSTGQQSNYGYTF

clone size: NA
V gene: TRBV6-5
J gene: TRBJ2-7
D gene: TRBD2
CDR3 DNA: TGTGCCAGCAGGGGGGGGACTAGCGAATACGAGCAGTACTTC
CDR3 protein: CASRGGTSEYEQYF

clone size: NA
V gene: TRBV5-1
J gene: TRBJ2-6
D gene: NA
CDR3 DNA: TGCGCCAGCAGCTTGGGGCAGGGTCACTCTGGGGCCAACGTCCTGACTTTC
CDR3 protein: CASSLGQGHSGANVLTF

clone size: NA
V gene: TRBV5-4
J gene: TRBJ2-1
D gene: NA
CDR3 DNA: TGTGCCAGCAGCCCTCAAGGGGGAAATGAGCAGTTCTTC
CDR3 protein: CASSPQGGNEQFF

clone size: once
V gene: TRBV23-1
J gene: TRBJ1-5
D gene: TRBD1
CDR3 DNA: TGCGCCAGCAGTCCCGGACAGGGGCCGAATCAGCCCCAGCATTTT
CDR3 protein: CASSPGQGPNQPQHF

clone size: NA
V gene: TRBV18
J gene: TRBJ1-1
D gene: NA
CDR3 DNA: TGTGCCAGCTCGCCGACAGAGAACACTGAAGCTTTCTTT
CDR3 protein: CASSPTENTEAFF

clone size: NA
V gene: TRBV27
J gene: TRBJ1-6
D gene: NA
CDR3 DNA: TGTGCCAGCAGTTTGGGTCGTTGGGGGGGAAATTCACCCCTCCACTTT
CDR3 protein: CASSLGRWGGNSPLHF

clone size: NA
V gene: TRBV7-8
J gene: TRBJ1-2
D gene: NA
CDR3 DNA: TGTGCCAGCAGCCCCCGGACAGAGTATGGCTACACCTTC
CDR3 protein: CASSPRTEYGYTF

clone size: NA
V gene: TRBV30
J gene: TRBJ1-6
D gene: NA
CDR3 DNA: TGTGCCTGGAGGACTAATAGTAACCCTAATTCACCCCTCCACTTT
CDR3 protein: CAWRTNSNPNSPLHF

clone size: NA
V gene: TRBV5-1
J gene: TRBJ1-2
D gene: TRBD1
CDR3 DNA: TGCGCCAGCAGCTCGGGACAGGGTTATGGCTACACCTTC
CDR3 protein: CASSSGQGYGYTF

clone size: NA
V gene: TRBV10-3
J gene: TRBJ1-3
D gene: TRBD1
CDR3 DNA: TGTGCCATCAGAGACAGGGGACCTGGAAACACCATATATTTT
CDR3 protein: CAIRDRGPGNTIYF

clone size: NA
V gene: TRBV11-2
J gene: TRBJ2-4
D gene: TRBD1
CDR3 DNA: TGTGCCAGCAGCTTGATTCGACAGGGTAACATTCAGTACTTC
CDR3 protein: CASSLIRQGNIQYF

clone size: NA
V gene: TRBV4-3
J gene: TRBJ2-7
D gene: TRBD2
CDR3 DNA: TGCGCCAGCAGCTCCGTAAGGTCTAGCGGATCCTACGAGCAGTACTTC
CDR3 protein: CASSSVRSSGSYEQYF

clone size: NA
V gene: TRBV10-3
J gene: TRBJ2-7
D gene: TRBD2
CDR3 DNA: TGTGCCATCAGTGATGGGATAGCGGGGGGTTCTTCCTACGAGCAGTACTTC
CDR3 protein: CAISDGIAGGSSYEQYF

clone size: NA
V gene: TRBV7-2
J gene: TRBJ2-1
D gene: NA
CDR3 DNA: TGTGCCAGCAGCCAGATCCGATTTAGCGTCTCCTACAATGAGCAGTTCTTC
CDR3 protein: CASSQIRFSVSYNEQFF

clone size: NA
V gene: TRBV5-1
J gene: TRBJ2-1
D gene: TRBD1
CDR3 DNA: TGCGCCAGCAGCCTGGGACAGGGTCGAGGCGATGAGCAGTTCTTC
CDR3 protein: CASSLGQGRGDEQFF

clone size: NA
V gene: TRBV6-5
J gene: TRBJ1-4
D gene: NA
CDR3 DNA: TGTGCCAGCAGTTCGACTGCAACTAATGAAAAACTGTTTTTT
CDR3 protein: CASSSTATNEKLFF

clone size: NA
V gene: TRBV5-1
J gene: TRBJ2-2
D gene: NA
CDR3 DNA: TGCGCCAGCACGGGGATTTTGGGTACCGGGGAGCTGTTTTTT
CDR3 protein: CASTGILGTGELFF

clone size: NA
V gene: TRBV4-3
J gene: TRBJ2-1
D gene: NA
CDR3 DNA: TGCGCCAGCAGCCAAGCCCCCTCGAGGTCAGCAATCTTTGAGCAGTTCTTC
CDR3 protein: CASSQAPSRSAIFEQFF

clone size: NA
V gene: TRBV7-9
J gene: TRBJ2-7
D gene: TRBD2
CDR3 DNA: TGTGCCAGCAGCTCGAGCGGGAGGGCCTACGAGCAGTACTTC
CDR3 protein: CASSSSGRAYEQYF

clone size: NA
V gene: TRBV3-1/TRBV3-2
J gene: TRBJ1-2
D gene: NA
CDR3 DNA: TGTGCCAGCAGCAAAGGACAGTCTTATGGCTACACCTTC
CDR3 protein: CASSKGQSYGYTF

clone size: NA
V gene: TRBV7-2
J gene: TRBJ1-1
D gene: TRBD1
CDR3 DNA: TGTGCCAGCAGCTTGGGTTCCGGGACAGGGGGCTCAGCTTTCTTT
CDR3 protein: CASSLGSGTGGSAFF

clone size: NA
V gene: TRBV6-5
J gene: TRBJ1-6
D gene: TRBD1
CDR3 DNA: TGTGCCAGCAGTTACTCGGGACAGGGGGGTTCACCCCTCCACTTT
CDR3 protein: CASSYSGQGGSPLHF

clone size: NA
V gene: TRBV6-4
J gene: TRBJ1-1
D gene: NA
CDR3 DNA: TGTGCCAGCAGTGCATCCCCCGGGAACACTGAAGCTTTCTTT
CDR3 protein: CASSASPGNTEAFF

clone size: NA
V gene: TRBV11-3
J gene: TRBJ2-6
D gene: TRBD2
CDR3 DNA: TGTGCCAGCAGCTTAGATTGGGCGGGGGGCTCTGGGGCCAACGTCCTGACTTTC
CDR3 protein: CASSLDWAGGSGANVLTF

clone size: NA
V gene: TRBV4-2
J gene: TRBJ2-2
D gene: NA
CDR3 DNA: TGTGCCAGCAGCCGCTTGAGAAACACCGGGGAGCTGTTTTTT
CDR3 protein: CASSRLRNTGELFF

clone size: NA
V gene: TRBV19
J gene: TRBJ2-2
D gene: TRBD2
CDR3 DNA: TGTGCCAGTAGACGGGGGGTCACCGGGGAGCTGTTTTTT
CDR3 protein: CASRRGVTGELFF

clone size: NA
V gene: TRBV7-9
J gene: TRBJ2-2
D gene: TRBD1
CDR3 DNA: TGTGCCAGCAGCCTATCCGGGACAGGGAGCACCGGGGAGCTGTTTTTT
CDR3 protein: CASSLSGTGSTGELFF

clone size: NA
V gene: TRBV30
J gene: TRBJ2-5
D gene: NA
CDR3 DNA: TGTGCCTGGAGGGGGGCTAACCAAGAGACCCAGTACTTC
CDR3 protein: CAWRGANQETQYF

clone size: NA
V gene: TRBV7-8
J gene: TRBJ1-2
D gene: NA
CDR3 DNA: TGTGCCAGCAGCTTAGGGAGAGAGGTCTATGGCTACACCTTC
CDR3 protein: CASSLGREVYGYTF

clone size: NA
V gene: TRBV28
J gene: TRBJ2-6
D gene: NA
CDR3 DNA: TGTGCCAGCAGATTTGGAGTACTCTCCGGGGCCAACGTCCTGACTTTC
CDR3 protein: CASRFGVLSGANVLTF

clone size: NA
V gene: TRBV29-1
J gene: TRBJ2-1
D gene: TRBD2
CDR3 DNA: TGCAGCGTTCGCAGCGGGGGGAACCCGTGGAATGAGCAGTTCTTC
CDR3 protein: CSVRSGGNPWNEQFF

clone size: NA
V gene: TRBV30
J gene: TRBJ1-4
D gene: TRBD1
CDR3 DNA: TGTGCCTGGACCAAAAATTCGGGACAGTCTATGTCTCAACTGTTTTTT
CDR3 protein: CAWTKNSGQSMSQLFF

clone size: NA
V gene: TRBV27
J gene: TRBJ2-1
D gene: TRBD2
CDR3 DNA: TGTGCCAGCAGTCCTAGCGGGAGGTACAATGAGCAGTTCTTC
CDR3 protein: CASSPSGRYNEQFF

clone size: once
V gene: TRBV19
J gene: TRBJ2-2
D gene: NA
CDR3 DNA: TGTGCCAGTGTGACAGCGACCGGGGAGCTGTTTTTT
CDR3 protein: CASVTATGELFF

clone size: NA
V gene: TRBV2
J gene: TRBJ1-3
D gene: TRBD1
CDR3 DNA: TGTGCCAGCAGTGCCGCAAGCCCGGGACAGGGCTCTGGAAACACCATATATTTT
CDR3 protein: CASSAASPGQGSGNTIYF

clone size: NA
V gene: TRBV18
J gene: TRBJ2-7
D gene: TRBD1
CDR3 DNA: TGTGCCAGCTCGGTGGGGACAGGAGCCTCCTACGAGCAGTACTTC
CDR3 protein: CASSVGTGASYEQYF

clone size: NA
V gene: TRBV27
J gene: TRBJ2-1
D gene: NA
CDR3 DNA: TGTGCCAGCCTCCGAACCTCGAGCTCCTACAATGAGCAGTTCTTC
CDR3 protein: CASLRTSSSYNEQFF

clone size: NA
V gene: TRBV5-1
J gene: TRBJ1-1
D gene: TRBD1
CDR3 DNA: TGCGCCAGCAGCCTCGCGGGACAGATGAACACTGAAGCTTTCTTT
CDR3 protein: CASSLAGQMNTEAFF

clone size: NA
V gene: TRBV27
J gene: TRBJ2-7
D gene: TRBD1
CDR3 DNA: TGTGCCAGCAGTTTAGACAGGGAGAACGAGCAGTACTTC
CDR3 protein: CASSLDRENEQYF